This entry lists 21 T cell receptor beta chains sequenced from one sample in a study of shared clonotypes between healthy human individuals. TCRdb's copy holds only in-frame clones and misses some; the assay was immunoSEQ multiplex PCR. The sample contains roughly 2.1 million clones, under 95% of which appear only once. Selected positively for CCR7 and CD45RO-negative, naive CD8 cells excluded terminally differentiated effector memory CD45RA+ cells. The sample comprised naive CD8+ T cells from PBMCs. The receptors here all came from a man in his late teens or twenties in good health. Some clones in this sample may be carry-over from other donors' samples.

This chain uses TRBV6-1 with TRBJ1-4, with a weak D call TRBD1 (5 bases). V was shortened by 2 bases and J by 8 bases, with 21 bases between the two germline ends. Germline V CDR1 and CDR2: MNHNS, SASEGT. There are 17 residues in the CDR3. The CDR3 loop reads CASSEMWQGFSGEKLFF. In DNA, the CDR3 is TGTGCCAGCAGTGAAATGTGGCAGGGCTTTTCAGGGGAAAAACTGTTTTTT.

This chain connects TRBV7-9 to TRBJ1-4, with a possible D match to TRBD1 (5 bases). Germline lookup yields CDR1 SEHNR and CDR2 FQNEAQ (reference sequence). V was trimmed by 5 bases and J by 13 bases, leaving 14 bases between them. This CDR3 is 12 amino acids long. This chain's CDR3 is CASSGEGKGLFF. The CDR3 DNA reads TGTGCCAGCAGCGGGGAGGGGAAGGGACTGTTTTTT.

The chain is built from TRBV25-1 and TRBJ1-1; D is perhaps TRBD1 (5 bases). V was shortened by 10 bases and J by 1 base, with 13 bases between the two germline ends. The CDR3 length is 13 residues. The germline V gene has CDR1 MGHDK and CDR2 SYGVNS. DNA of the CDR3: TGTGCCACTAGTCAGGGTCCGAACACTGAAGCTTTCTTT. Its protein product is CATSQGPNTEAFF.

The CDR3 coding sequence is TGTGCCAGCAGTTTGGCCTCCACCAATGAGCAGTTCTTC. Translated: CASSLASTNEQFF. The chain carries TRBV27 and TRBJ2-1; D not certain. V lost 3 bases to trimming and J lost 6 bases, with 9 bases between them. CDR3 length: 13 amino acids. Looked up from germline, CDR1 is MNHEY and CDR2 is SMNVEV (reference sequence).

J is TRBJ2-1 and V is TRBV10-1; 8 positions agree with TRBD1. The CDR3 covers 16 residues. Trimming cost V 4 bases and J 0 bases; bases outside gene matches: 5. CDR1 and CDR2 (germline): WNHNN, SYGVQD (reference sequence). The CDR3: CASSGYRGSSYNEQFF. For the CDR3, the DNA is TGCGCCAGCAGTGGTTACAGGGGGTCCTCCTACAATGAGCAGTTCTTC.

This clone was counted once. The chain couples TRBV5-8 to TRBJ2-7, with D possibly being TRBD1 (6 bases). Trimming took off 4 bases at V and 0 bases at J, with 11 bases between the two ends. The germline V gene encodes CDR1 SGHTS and CDR2 YDEGEE. This CDR3 contains 14 residues. The CDR3 spells CASSKRTASYEQYF. DNA of the CDR3: TGTGCCAGCAGCAAGAGGACAGCCTCCTACGAGCAGTACTTC.

The chain carries TRBV11-2 and TRBJ2-1; D is unresolved. The CDR3 covers 14 residues. The V end lost 3 bases, the J end lost 6 bases, and 12 bases lay between the germline ends. Germline-derived CDR1 and CDR2 are SGHAT and FQNNGV. The CDR3 nucleotides read TGTGCCAGCAGCTTGTCCCTGAGGTTCAATGAGCAGTTCTTC. Encoded protein: CASSLSLRFNEQFF.

The count of this clone is one. The chain joins TRBV5-5 to TRBJ1-2; 10 positions agree with TRBD1. Germline assignment: CDR1 SGHKS and CDR2 YYEKEE (reference sequence). V lost 0 bases to trimming and J lost 5 bases; unmatched junction nucleotides: 10. The CDR3 has 17 amino acids. CDR3 DNA sequence: TGTGCCAGCAGCTTGGACCGACCGGGACAGGGGACGTATGGCTACACCTTC. This encodes CASSLDRPGQGTYGYTF. The full variable domain, rest sourced from reference TRBV5-5 and TRBJ1-2, is DAGVTQSPTHLIKTRGQQVTLRCSPISGHKSVSWYQQVLGQGPQFIFQYYEKEERGRGNFPDRFSARQFPNYSSELNVNALLLGDSALYLCASSLDRPGQGTYGYTFGSGTRLTVV.

The chain joins TRBV30 to TRBJ2-7; D perhaps matches TRBD1 (5 bases). Germline V gene data show CDR1 as GTSNPN and CDR2 as SVGIG (reference sequence). With 2 bases removed from V and 13 bases from J, the gap between germline ends came to 18 bases. The CDR3 has 12 residues. The CDR3 spells CAWSTPYWGPYF. For the CDR3, the DNA is TGTGCCTGGAGTACCCCGTATTGGGGCCCATACTTC.

The chain recombines TRBV2 with TRBJ1-1; D is unresolved. The CDR3 spans 14 residues. From germline, CDR1 is SNHLY and CDR2 FYNNEI. Trimming shortened V by 3 bases and J by 2 bases, and 10 bases separated the two germline ends. CDR3 region: CASSDGWGNTEAFF. CDR3 DNA: TGTGCCAGCAGTGATGGTTGGGGAAACACTGAAGCTTTCTTT.

The gene calls are TRBV28 and TRBJ2-7; D not certain. Trimming cost V 2 bases and J 3 bases, with 11 bases left between them. Germline V gene data show CDR1 as MDHEN and CDR2 as SYDVKM. This CDR3 region has 14 residues. The CDR3 nucleotides are TGTGCCAGCAGTTTAGCCCTAACCCGCTACGAGCAGTACTTC. The encoded protein is CASSLALTRYEQYF.

V is TRBV19 and J is TRBJ1-2, with D perhaps matching TRBD1 (5 bases). The length of the CDR3 is 15 residues. V was cut by 3 bases and J by 2 bases, with 13 bases left in between. Germline-derived CDR1 and CDR2 are LNHDA and SQIVND (reference sequence). CDR3 nucleotide sequence: TGTGCCAGTAGTATTCGGGCCGGACAAAACTATGGCTACACCTTC. Translated: CASSIRAGQNYGYTF.

The chain links TRBV11-2 to TRBJ2-4; D may be TRBD1 or TRBD2 (6 bases each). V was trimmed by 7 bases and J by 6 bases, leaving 22 bases between them. This CDR3 region has 16 residues. Germline CDR1 is SGHAT and CDR2 is FQNNGV. CDR3 sequence: CASTLGFSEGGNIQYF. CDR3 nucleotide sequence: TGTGCCAGCACCCTAGGCTTCTCAGAGGGGGGAAACATTCAGTACTTC.

The J gene is TRBJ1-1, the V gene TRBV5-1; no firm D call. The CDR3 length is 16 residues. Trimming stripped 0 bases from V and 0 bases from J, with 12 bases between. Germline V lookup: CDR1 SGHRS, CDR2 YFSETQ. CDR3 DNA sequence: TGCGCCAGCAGCTTGGGGGTATTTTACATGAACACTGAAGCTTTCTTT. It specifies CASSLGVFYMNTEAFF.

The chain employs TRBV27 and TRBJ2-7; the match to TRBD2 covers 11 bases. Germline CDR1 is MNHEY and CDR2 is SMNVEV (reference sequence). This CDR3 is built from 15 residues. With V trimmed by 6 bases and J by 5 bases, 9 bases remained unmatched. Here the CDR3 DNA reads TGTGCCAGCAGCCTAACTAGCGGGAGCGTCGACGAGCAGTACTTC. It translates to CASSLTSGSVDEQYF.

The chain recombines TRBV5-4 with TRBJ2-4; D is undetermined. CDR1 and CDR2 from the germline V gene are SGHNT and YYREEE (reference sequence). Trimming took 2 bases from V and 3 from J, leaving 6 bases between them. This CDR3 is built from 13 residues. This CDR3 reads CASSFEDKNIQYF. The CDR3 nucleotides read TGTGCCAGCAGCTTCGAAGACAAAAACATTCAGTACTTC.

The chain is built from TRBV28 and TRBJ2-3; D possibly corresponds to TRBD2 (6 bases). The CDR3 spans 15 residues. V dropped 3 bases and J dropped 6 bases, with 16 bases sitting between them. Germline assignment: CDR1 MDHEN and CDR2 SYDVKM. The CDR3 DNA follows: TGTGCCAGCAGTTTGCCGGGGGACGGGGCGGATACGCAGTATTTT. The encoded protein is CASSLPGDGADTQYF. Variable domain in full (rest from reference TRBV28 and TRBJ2-3): DVKVTQSSRYLVKRTGEKVFLECVQDMDHENMFWYRQDPGLGLRLIYFSYDVKMKEKGDIPEGYSVSREKKERFSLILESASTNQTSMYLCASSLPGDGADTQYFGPGTRLTVL.

The chain has TRBV7-8 and TRBJ2-3; D unresolved. The V end lost 3 bases, the J end lost 2 bases, and 12 bases lay between the germline ends. Germline assignment: CDR1 SGHVS and CDR2 FQNEAQ. The CDR3 runs 15 residues. The CDR3 loop is CASSFLLGSTDTQYF. The CDR3, as DNA: TGTGCCAGCAGCTTTCTTCTAGGGTCCACAGATACGCAGTATTTT. Looking up the rest from reference TRBV7-8 and TRBJ2-3 gives the full variable domain: GAGVSQSPRYKVAKRGQDVALRCDPISGHVSLFWYQQALGQGPEFLTYFQNEAQLDKSGLPSDRFFAERPEGSVSTLKIQRTQQEDSAVYLCASSFLLGSTDTQYFGPGTRLTVL.

This chain uses TRBV6-1 with TRBJ2-2, with TRBD2 matching 9 bases. V trimming: 4 bases; J trimming: 1 base; junction bases outside the gene matches: 4. The CDR3 runs to 16 residues. Germline V gene sequence: CDR1 MNHNS, CDR2 SASEGT. CDR3: CASSAGLAKNTGELFF. CDR3 DNA: TGTGCCAGCAGTGCAGGACTAGCGAAGAACACCGGGGAGCTGTTTTTT.

On this clone: Other DNA variants within this sample encode the same CDR3. V usage is TRBV6-1 and J usage is TRBJ2-6, with D tentatively TRBD1 (7 bases). The germline gives CDR1 MNHNS, CDR2 SASEGT. V shed 4 bases and J shed 2 bases, with 9 bases lying between them. The length of the CDR3 is 15 residues. The CDR3 sequence is CASSGRGAGANVLTF. The CDR3 nucleotides read TGTGCCAGCAGTGGCAGGGGGGCTGGGGCCAACGTCCTGACTTTC.

The chain joins TRBV15 to TRBJ1-2; a possible D gene is TRBD1 (6 bases). Germline CDR1 and CDR2: LNHNV and YYDKDF (reference sequence). Trimming cost V 3 bases and J 5 bases, with 16 bases left between them. The CDR3 consists of 15 residues. The CDR3 here is CATSSTFQGNYGYTF. The CDR3 region has the DNA TGTGCCACCAGCAGTACCTTCCAGGGGAATTATGGCTACACCTTC.